One and the same sample provided the 22 T cell receptor beta chains below, sequenced in a study of technical replicates of blood from a few donors. Profiled with immunoSEQ multiplex PCR; TCRdb holds only in-frame clones, not every one. The data hold about 98,000 clones, with 95% observed a single time. Sequenced input: T cells isolated from PBMCs. Receptors originate from a human donor in good health.

J is TRBJ2-1 and V is TRBV7-6; D perhaps matches TRBD2 (6 bases). V dropped 6 bases and J dropped 8 bases, with 14 bases sitting between them. The CDR3 runs 13 residues. Germline V gene lookup returns CDR1 SGHVS and CDR2 FNYEAQ. This CDR3 is CASSLGLSDEQFF. The CDR3 DNA is TGTGCCAGCAGTCTGGGACTTTCAGATGAGCAGTTCTTC.

The rearrangement joins TRBV10-2 to TRBJ2-7, with no clear D. The germline CDR1 and CDR2 sequences are WSHSY and SAAADI. The CDR3 is made up of 14 amino acids. Trimming cost V 6 bases and J 2 bases, with 14 bases left between them. The CDR3 region has the DNA TGCGCCAGCAGCTTTTCCGTTATAGCCTACGAGCAGTACTTC. It specifies CASSFSVIAYEQYF.

CDR3 region: CASSLDSNALTALRLLDEQFF. For the CDR3, the DNA is TGCGCCAGCAGCTTGGACTCTAACGCCCTCACGGCCCTCCGACTGCTCGATGAGCAGTTCTTC. J is TRBJ2-1 and V is TRBV5-1; D gene ambiguous. The germline V and J ends were trimmed by 0 bases and 8 bases, with 33 bases remaining between them. The CDR3 length is 21 residues. CDR1 is SGHRS and CDR2 is YFSETQ in the germline V gene. The full variable domain, in which reference TRBV5-1 and TRBJ2-1 provide the parts outside the CDR3, is KAGVTQTPRYLIKTRGQQVTLSCSPISGHRSVSWYQQTPGQGLQFLFEYFSETQRNKGNFPGRFSGRQFSNSRSEMNVSTLELGDSALYLCASSLDSNALTALRLLDEQFFGPGTRLTVL.

This clone was detected once. V and J are TRBV5-1 and TRBJ2-1; the D is unclear. The CDR3 consists of 15 residues. Germline CDR1 reads SGHRS; CDR2 reads YFSETQ. Trimming left V 4 bases short and J 4 bases short, with 15 bases between. Here the CDR3 reads CASSPVNVQYNEQFF. CDR3 bases: TGCGCCAGCAGCCCCGTGAATGTCCAGTACAATGAGCAGTTCTTC.

CDR3: CASSATGFQPQHF. The CDR3 DNA reads TGTGCCAGCAGCGCGACAGGTTTTCAGCCCCAGCATTTT. The chain recombines TRBV9 with TRBJ1-5; maybe TRBD1 (6 bases). This CDR3 region has 13 residues. V shed 3 bases and J shed 6 bases, with 10 bases lying between them. Germline CDR1 is SGDLS and CDR2 is YYNGEE.

The V and J genes are TRBV10-3 and TRBJ1-1; D perhaps matches TRBD1 (5 bases). This CDR3 comprises 14 residues. Germline-derived CDR1 and CDR2 are ENHRY and SYGVKD. V dropped 8 bases and J dropped 1 base, with 14 bases sitting between them. CDR3 nucleotide sequence: TGTGCCATCGGCCCGGTAGGGGAGAACACTGAAGCTTTCTTT. Translating it yields CAIGPVGENTEAFF.

The gene calls are TRBV5-1 and TRBJ2-7; D unresolved. The CDR3 loop spans 14 amino acids. Trimming took off 1 base at V and 4 bases at J, with 12 bases between the two ends. Germline V gene sequence: CDR1 SGHRS, CDR2 YFSETQ. The CDR3 loop reads CASSLKAPSYEQYF. In nucleotides, the CDR3 is TGCGCCAGCAGCTTGAAAGCCCCTTCATACGAGCAGTACTTC.

The gene calls are TRBV6-5 and TRBJ2-1; D remains ambiguous. The CDR3 is 12 residues long. V lost 6 bases and J lost 9, with 12 bases in between. The germline V gene has CDR1 MNHEY and CDR2 SVGAGI. CDR3 in amino acids: CASSPTTLEQFF. Here the CDR3 DNA reads TGTGCCAGCAGCCCAACTACCCTTGAGCAGTTCTTC.

The rearrangement joins TRBV19 to TRBJ2-5; D perhaps matches TRBD1 (6 bases). The CDR3 length is 15 residues. V was pared by 6 bases and J by 1 base, with 15 bases between. CDR1 LNHDA and CDR2 SQIVND come from the germline V gene (reference sequence). This CDR3 is CASSSTGHLQETQYF. In nucleotides, the CDR3 is TGTGCCAGTAGCTCGACGGGACACCTCCAAGAGACCCAGTACTTC.

The chain recombines TRBV29-1 with TRBJ2-5, with 8 bases aligning to TRBD2. Germline V gene data show CDR1 as SQVTM and CDR2 as ANQGSEA. V lost 6 bases, J lost 4 bases, and 7 bases stayed unmatched. This CDR3 has 13 amino acids. CDR3 DNA sequence: TGCAGCGTGATAGTGACTAGCGCAGAGACCCAGTACTTC. Translated, it gives CSVIVTSAETQYF.

The J gene is TRBJ1-2, the V gene TRBV5-1, with TRBD1 identical over 10 bases. Losses at the gene ends were 4 bases for V and 5 bases for J; bases not matched to a gene: 2. The CDR3 has 13 amino acids. The V gene's germline CDR1 is SGHRS and CDR2 YFSETQ. The CDR3 coding sequence is TGCGCCAGCAGCCCGGGACAGGGGTATGGCTACACCTTC. Its translation is CASSPGQGYGYTF.

This chain uses TRBV28 with TRBJ1-1; the D is unclear. The CDR3 covers 14 residues. V was cut by 2 bases and J by 7 bases, with 14 bases left in between. The germline V gene has CDR1 MDHEN and CDR2 SYDVKM. The CDR3 nucleotides read TGTGCCAGCAGTTTAGTCGGGTTTACTTTTGAAGCTTTCTTT. This encodes CASSLVGFTFEAFF.

The chain recombines TRBV28 with TRBJ1-2, with D possibly TRBD1 on 5 matching bases. Germline CDR1 MDHEN, CDR2 SYDVKM. Trimming took off 6 bases at V and 1 base at J, with 9 bases between the two ends. The CDR3 is 13 amino acids. The CDR3 nucleotides read TGTGCCAGCAGGTCAGGGAATAACTATGGCTACACCTTC. Translating gives CASRSGNNYGYTF.

The chain employs TRBV15 and TRBJ2-3; 8 nucleotides match TRBD2. In germline, CDR1 is LNHNV, CDR2 YYDKDF (reference sequence). The J segment lost 8 bases and the V segment lost 0 bases, leaving 10 bases of the junction unmatched. This CDR3 has 16 residues. Here the CDR3 DNA reads TGTGCCACCAGCAGAGATTTACTAGCGGCATCAGGTACGCAGTATTTT. Translation gives CATSRDLLAASGTQYF.

The chain employs TRBV7-9 and TRBJ2-3; 16 bases match TRBD2. This CDR3 region has 17 residues. V gave up 5 bases and J gave up 6 bases; unmatched junction bases: 8. Germline V gives CDR1 SEHNR, CDR2 FQNEAQ (reference sequence). The CDR3: CASSPGTSGGGADTQYF. In nucleotides, the CDR3 is TGTGCCAGCAGCCCAGGGACTAGCGGGGGGGGAGCGGATACGCAGTATTTT.

This clone occurred a few times. This chain links TRBV6-1 with TRBJ1-6; TRBD1 matches at 9 bases. J gave up 9 bases and V 10 bases, and 7 bases lay outside the gene matches. Germline assignment: CDR1 MNHNS and CDR2 SASEGT. The CDR3 has 13 amino acids. CDR3 in DNA: TGTGCCACCAGCAGGGGACAGGGTTCACCCCTCCACTTT. Translating it yields CATSRGQGSPLHF.

The chain couples TRBV27 to TRBJ2-7, with TRBD1 identical over 7 bases. The ends lost 6 bases at V and 3 bases at J; junction bases unmatched: 8. CDR1 and CDR2 from the germline V gene are MNHEY and SMNVEV (reference sequence). CDR3 length equals 14 residues. The CDR3 protein is CASSLVRDSYEQYF. In DNA, the CDR3 is TGTGCCAGCAGCCTAGTAAGGGACAGCTACGAGCAGTACTTC.

The CDR3: CASNPDPGGETQYF. Written as DNA, the CDR3 is TGTGCCAGCAACCCGGATCCCGGAGGGGAGACCCAGTACTTC. This chain links TRBV6-5 with TRBJ2-5; D may be TRBD2 (6 bases). Germline assignment: CDR1 MNHEY and CDR2 SVGAGI. CDR3 size: 14 residues. Deletions cut 7 bases from V and 5 bases from J, with 17 bases between.

The rearrangement uses TRBV7-9 and TRBJ2-1, with 9 nucleotides matching TRBD2. Germline V gene sequence: CDR1 SEHNR, CDR2 FQNEAQ (reference sequence). Trimming took 4 bases from V and 2 from J; bases not matched to a gene: 6. The CDR3 consists of 16 residues. The CDR3 is CASSSGTSSTYNEQFF. In DNA, the CDR3 is TGTGCCAGCAGCTCCGGGACTAGCAGCACCTACAATGAGCAGTTCTTC.

This chain joins TRBV7-9 and TRBJ1-2; D uncertain. V lost 2 bases, J lost 4 bases, and 14 bases lay in between. Germline V CDR1 and CDR2: SEHNR, FQNEAQ (reference sequence). The CDR3 length is 15 residues. CDR3 in DNA: TGTGCCAGCAGCTTAAGGCCAGGTGACATCTATGGCTACACCTTC. It specifies CASSLRPGDIYGYTF.

CDR3 sequence reads: CASSLATGTDSYEQYF. The CDR3 DNA reads as TGTGCCAGCAGCTTGGCCACGGGCACAGACAGCTACGAGCAGTACTTC. The chain links TRBV5-5 to TRBJ2-7; D might be TRBD1 (5 bases). Germline assignment: CDR1 SGHKS and CDR2 YYEKEE (reference sequence). The CDR3 contains 16 residues. V gave up 0 bases and J gave up 3 bases, with 16 bases separating them. Using reference TRBV5-5 and TRBJ2-7 for the parts outside the CDR3, the full variable domain is DAGVTQSPTHLIKTRGQQVTLRCSPISGHKSVSWYQQVLGQGPQFIFQYYEKEERGRGNFPDRFSARQFPNYSSELNVNALLLGDSALYLCASSLATGTDSYEQYFGPGTRLTVT.

This rearrangement joins TRBV10-1 to TRBJ2-3; 7 bases align to TRBD1. This CDR3 comprises 17 residues. The V gene end was trimmed by 0 bases and the J gene end by 1 base; junction bases not matched to a gene: 7. CDR1 WNHNN and CDR2 SYGVQD come from the germline V gene (reference sequence). The CDR3 loop is CASSESNNRGRTDTQYF. CDR3 in DNA: TGCGCCAGCAGTGAGTCGAACAACAGGGGACGCACAGATACGCAGTATTTT.